Presented here are 6 T cell receptor beta chains from one specimen sequenced in a study of blood T cell repertoires in COVID-19. The table came from immunoSEQ multiplex PCR; TCRdb's copy has only in-frame clones and leaves some out. The sample carries about 350,000 clones, less than 90% recorded once. The sample taken for sequencing was PBMCs or T cells enriched from blood (not recorded which). The origin of the receptors is a woman aged 25 to 45 who had recovered from COVID-19.

The chain employs TRBV5-1 and TRBJ1-2; 9 bases line up with TRBD1. Germline CDR1 is SGHRS and CDR2 is YFSETQ. V lost 3 bases and J lost 6; bases outside the gene matches: 6. The CDR3 runs to 14 residues. This CDR3 is CASSSPGQGNGYTF. The CDR3 nucleotides read TGCGCCAGCAGCTCTCCGGGACAGGGTAATGGCTACACCTTC.

The chain couples TRBV7-2 to TRBJ2-7; 8 bases align to TRBD1. Germline trimming cut 5 bases from V and 0 bases from J; bases unmatched to any gene: 6. The CDR3 extends over 15 amino acids. From germline, CDR1 is SGHTA and CDR2 FQGNSA. CDR3 residues: CASSPTGASSYEQYF. CDR3 coding DNA: TGTGCCAGCAGCCCGACAGGGGCCTCCTCCTACGAGCAGTACTTC.

V is TRBV5-6 and J is TRBJ1-1; TRBD1 matches 10 bases. Germline V gene data show CDR1 as SGHDT and CDR2 as YYEEEE. Unmatched junction bases numbered 6, after V lost 3 bases and J lost 4 bases. The length of the CDR3 is 15 residues. CDR3 DNA sequence: TGTGCCAGCAGCTCTCGGGGGACAGGGGTCACTGAAGCTTTCTTT. As protein: CASSSRGTGVTEAFF.

The V gene is TRBV27, the J gene TRBJ1-4; D is undetermined. CDR1 is MNHEY and CDR2 is SMNVEV in the germline V gene (reference sequence). The ends were cut back, 2 bases at V and 8 bases at J, with 9 bases in the middle. CDR3 size: 13 residues. The CDR3 region has the DNA TGTGCCAGCAGTTTAGGAAGAGGCGAAAAACTGTTTTTT. Amino acids: CASSLGRGEKLFF.

The gene calls are TRBV30 and TRBJ1-5, with 8 bases that match TRBD1. Per germline, CDR1 GTSNPN and CDR2 SVGIG (reference sequence). The CDR3 consists of 16 residues. Trimming removed 0 bases from V and 4 bases from J; junction bases left unmatched: 8. CDR3 coding DNA: TGTGCCTGGAGTGTCCCCGGGACAGGTGGGAATCAGCCCCAGCATTTT. This sequence encodes CAWSVPGTGGNQPQHF.

The chain joins TRBV6-5 to TRBJ1-2; D may be TRBD1 (5 bases). Trimming removed 0 bases at V and 6 bases at J, with 8 bases between. The CDR3 runs to 13 residues. Germline CDR1 is MNHEY and CDR2 is SVGAGI. The chain's CDR3 is CASSYSGRDGYTF. DNA of the CDR3: TGTGCCAGCAGTTACTCGGGCAGGGATGGCTACACCTTC.